These 9 T cell receptor beta chains originate from one sample sequenced in a study of regulatory T cells in long-lasting Graves disease. Time point defined: persistent/refractory GD, antithyroid drugs over 5 years with positive TRAb. RNA extracted from PBMCs served as the sequencing template. The authors built TCR beta libraries using iRepertoire HTBI primers and Arm-PCR of CDR3 regions. TCRdb reanalysed the multiplex PCR reads using MiXCR and keeps one entry per CDR3 protein. The sample includes fewer than 400,000 distinct CDR3 sequences, around 20% seen only once; the top ten take 25% to 30%. Here the sequenced sample was peripheral blood mononuclear cells (PBMCs), taken when the disease was refractory, from a patient treated with antithyroid drugs. The receptors stem from a female donor with Graves disease.

In this sample, this clonotype turned up a few times. The rearrangement joins TRBV7-9 to TRBJ2-4; TRBD2 is a possible D gene (6 bases). Germline lookup yields CDR1 SEHNR and CDR2 FQNEAQ (reference sequence). V shed 5 bases and J shed 7 bases, with 18 bases lying between them. The CDR3 sequence is 15 residues long. The CDR3 region is CASSPRGSSPNIQYF. The CDR3 DNA reads as TGTGCCAGCAGCCCACGGGGGAGCAGCCCCAACATTCAGTACTTC.

This clonotype has more than one count but fewer than ten. V gene TRBV20-1 combines with J gene TRBJ2-3; D not certain. The CDR3 extends over 11 amino acids. Germline assignment: CDR1 DFQATT and CDR2 SNEGSKA (reference sequence). Between the trimmed V and J ends, which lost 7 bases and 6 bases, there was a span of 11 bases. The CDR3 coding sequence is TGCAGTGGCCAACTCGGGGATACGCAGTATTTT. Translation gives CSGQLGDTQYF.

This clonotype was observed many times. V usage is TRBV27 and J usage is TRBJ2-2; TRBD2 agrees at 7 bases. After removal of 5 bases from V and 5 bases from J, the junction contained 8 bases not matched to a gene. Germline CDR1 and CDR2: MNHEY and SMNVEV (reference sequence). The CDR3 covers 15 residues. The CDR3, as DNA: TGTGCCAGCAGTAGGAATAGCGGGCCTACCGGGGAGCTGTTTTTT. It specifies CASSRNSGPTGELFF.

The chain has TRBV6-5 and TRBJ2-7; the D gene is possibly TRBD1 (6 bases). CDR3 length: 14 residues. V gave up 2 bases and J gave up 7 bases, with 15 bases separating them. The germline CDR1 and CDR2 sequences are MNHEY and SVGAGI. The CDR3 is CASSYLDRTAEQYF. The DNA of the CDR3 is TGTGCCAGCAGTTACCTAGACAGGACCGCGGAGCAGTACTTC.

In this sample, this clonotype turned up many times. The chain is built from TRBV2 and TRBJ1-4, with a possible D match to TRBD1 (5 bases). With 1 base removed from V and 8 bases from J, the gap between germline ends came to 14 bases. This CDR3 is built from 15 residues. The germline V gene has CDR1 SNHLY and CDR2 FYNNEI. CDR3 residues: CASSEGGVLSEKLFF. DNA for the CDR3: TGTGCCAGCAGTGAAGGGGGCGTCCTTTCAGAAAAACTGTTTTTT.

Comments on this clonotype: A much larger clonotype is one base distant, so this may be a read error. The chain links TRBV20-1 to TRBJ1-4; D not resolved. V was pared by 4 bases and J by 7 bases, with 10 bases between. CDR3 length: 12 residues. Looked up from germline, CDR1 is DFQATT and CDR2 is SNEGSKA (reference sequence). CDR3 nucleotides: TGCAGTGCTACACAAGAAAGTGAAAAACTGTTTTTT. Translated: CSATQESEKLFF.

This clonotype was seen ten or more times. The chain has TRBV28 and TRBJ2-7, with 10 nucleotides matching TRBD2. Germline V gene lookup returns CDR1 MDHEN and CDR2 SYDVKM. V gave up 7 bases and J gave up 0 bases; unmatched junction bases: 6. The CDR3 runs to 15 residues. In DNA form, the CDR3 reads TGTGCCAGCACCATTAGCGGGAGGAACTCCTACGAGCAGTACTTC. It is translated as CASTISGRNSYEQYF.

The V call is TRBV2, the J call TRBJ2-3; 9 bases are a match to TRBD1. Germline CDR1 and CDR2: SNHLY and FYNNEI. The CDR3 runs 18 residues. The V and J ends lost 6 bases and 2 bases, in that order; junction bases with no gene match: 15. CDR3: CASSDHIPGQGYTDTQYF. CDR3 nucleotides: TGTGCCAGCAGCGACCATATTCCGGGACAGGGTTACACAGATACGCAGTATTTT.

This clonotype was recorded many times. The rearrangement links TRBV28 to TRBJ2-7; TRBD2 might be the D (6 bases). The CDR3 spans 14 residues. CDR1 and CDR2 from the germline V gene are MDHEN and SYDVKM. Trimming took off 1 base at V and 4 bases at J, with 11 bases between the two ends. DNA of the CDR3: TGTGCCAGCAGTTTATTAGCGGTTGGGTACGAGCAGTACTTC. Translation: CASSLLAVGYEQYF.